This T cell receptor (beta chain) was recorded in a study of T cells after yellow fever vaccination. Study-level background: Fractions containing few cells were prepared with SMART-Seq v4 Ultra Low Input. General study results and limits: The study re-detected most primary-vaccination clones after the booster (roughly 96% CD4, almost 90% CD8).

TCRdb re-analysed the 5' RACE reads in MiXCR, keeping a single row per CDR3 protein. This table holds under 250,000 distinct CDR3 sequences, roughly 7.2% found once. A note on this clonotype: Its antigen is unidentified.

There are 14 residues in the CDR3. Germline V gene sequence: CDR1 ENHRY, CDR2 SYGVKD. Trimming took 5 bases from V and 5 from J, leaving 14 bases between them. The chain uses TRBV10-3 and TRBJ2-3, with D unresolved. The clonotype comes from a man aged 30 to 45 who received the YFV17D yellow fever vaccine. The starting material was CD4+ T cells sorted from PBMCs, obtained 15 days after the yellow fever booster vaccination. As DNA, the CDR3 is TGTGCCATCAGTCCCGGTTTGGGGATAGATACGCAGTATTTT. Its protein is CAISPGLGIDTQYF.